The 27 T cell receptor beta chains in this list originate from one sample, sequenced in a study of shared clonotypes between healthy human individuals. The method was immunoSEQ multiplex PCR; TCRdb's version includes in-frame clones alone and lacks a portion of them. The sample holds around 2,000,000 clones; roughly 94% are singletons and the top ten take 0.1% to 0.15%. Sequencing used naive CD4+ T cells sorted from blood. Subset denoted: CD45RA+ positively selected. Receptor source: a man younger than 35 in good health.

The rearrangement links TRBV7-3 to TRBJ1-1; tentatively, D is TRBD1 (5 bases). With 1 base removed from V and 5 bases from J, the gap between germline ends came to 17 bases. The CDR3 is 16 residues long. Per the germline V gene, CDR1 is SGHTA and CDR2 is FQGTGA. The CDR3 DNA is TGTGCCAGCAGCTTAAAACGGACATTTGAAGGGACTGAAGCTTTCTTT. Protein: CASSLKRTFEGTEAFF.

This clone was detected only a few times. The V call is TRBV25-1, the J call TRBJ1-2; D is ambiguous. V shed 1 base and J shed 5 bases, with 8 bases lying between them. The CDR3 consists of 13 residues. CDR1 is MGHDK and CDR2 is SYGVNS in the germline V gene. Here the CDR3 DNA reads TGTGCCAGCAGTGAATCGGGAGTTTATGGCTACACCTTC. Its translation is CASSESGVYGYTF.

A few counts support this clone. This sequence joins TRBV6-4 and TRBJ1-6, with D possibly matching TRBD1 (5 bases). Trimming removed 4 bases at V and 9 bases at J, with 7 bases between. CDR3 length: 12 amino acids. Looked up from germline, CDR1 is MRHNA and CDR2 is SNTAGT. The CDR3 DNA is TGTGCCAGCAGTGTCAGGGTTTCACCCCTCCACTTT. This translates into CASSVRVSPLHF.

The genes are TRBV5-4 and TRBJ2-7; 7 bases are a match to TRBD2. V trimming: 4 bases; J trimming: 0 bases; junction bases outside the gene matches: 7. The CDR3 loop spans 15 amino acids. Germline V gives CDR1 SGHNT, CDR2 YYREEE (reference sequence). The DNA for the CDR3 is TGTGCCAGCAGCCACCGGGGGGAGAGCTCCTACGAGCAGTACTTC. This encodes CASSHRGESSYEQYF.

J is TRBJ2-7 and V is TRBV30; D remains ambiguous. The CDR3 length is 14 residues. V lost 1 base to trimming and J lost 5 bases, with 15 bases between them. Looked up from germline, CDR1 is GTSNPN and CDR2 is SVGIG (reference sequence). CDR3 DNA sequence: TGTGCCTGGAGTGCTCGCGGCAGGTTGGACGAGCAGTACTTC. Amino acid sequence: CAWSARGRLDEQYF.

J is TRBJ2-7 and V is TRBV10-2; 8 nucleotides line up with TRBD2. V gave up 5 bases and J gave up 2 bases; unmatched junction bases: 5. The CDR3 loop spans 14 amino acids. From germline, CDR1 is WSHSY and CDR2 SAAADI. CDR3 sequence: CASSSAGGTYEQYF. The CDR3 DNA reads as TGCGCCAGCAGTTCGGCGGGAGGAACCTACGAGCAGTACTTC.

This clone has just one count. Relative to the germline gene, one junction end is altered; a read error may explain this. This chain links TRBV7-6 with TRBJ2-5, with D perhaps TRBD1 or TRBD2 (6 bases each). From germline, CDR1 is SGHVS and CDR2 FNYEAQ. The CDR3 totals 13 residues. The CDR3 region has the DNA TGTGCCAGCAGCGACAGGACAGCAGCGGGTCTTAACTTC. This codes for CASSDRTAAGLNF.

This clone was seen a handful of times. This chain's CDR3 is CASSLYLDRGDNEQFF. The CDR3 bases are TGCGCCAGCAGCCTGTACTTGGACAGGGGGGACAATGAGCAGTTCTTC. The rearrangement links TRBV5-1 to TRBJ2-1, with TRBD1 matching over 10 bases. Trimming removed 4 bases from V and 5 bases from J; junction bases left unmatched: 9. CDR3 length: 16 amino acids. Germline CDR1 and CDR2: SGHRS and YFSETQ.

The chain links TRBV6-6 to TRBJ1-1; D might be TRBD1 (6 bases). Per the germline V gene, CDR1 is MNHNY and CDR2 is SVGAGI (reference sequence). The V and J ends lost 6 bases and 0 bases respectively, with 14 bases between them. This CDR3 spans 15 amino acids. The CDR3 loop is CASSLLDSLNTEAFF. The CDR3 coding sequence is TGTGCCAGCAGCCTCCTGGACAGCTTGAACACTGAAGCTTTCTTT.

This sequence joins TRBV2 and TRBJ1-5, with a possible D match to TRBD1 (6 bases). Trimming left V 7 bases short and J 6 bases short, with 13 bases between. This CDR3 region has 13 residues. CDR1 SNHLY and CDR2 FYNNEI come from the germline V gene. CDR3 nucleotides: TGTGCCAGCAATCTACAGGGTTCTCAGCCCCAGCATTTT. This gives the protein CASNLQGSQPQHF.

This chain joins TRBV6-1 and TRBJ1-2, with D uncertain. Germline CDR1 is MNHNS and CDR2 is SASEGT. CDR3 size: 13 residues. The V and J ends lost 7 bases and 2 bases respectively, with 11 bases between them. CDR3 region: CASNADGNYGYTF. The DNA of the CDR3 is TGTGCCAGCAACGCCGACGGGAACTATGGCTACACCTTC.

The chain has TRBV14 and TRBJ1-3, with 8 bases matching TRBD1. J lost 2 bases, V lost 4 bases, and 4 bases had no gene match. The CDR3 consists of 15 residues. Germline CDR1 reads SGHDN; CDR2 reads FVKESK. CDR3 bases: TGTGCCAGCAGCCGAACAGGGGGGACTGGAAACACCATATATTTT. Its translation: CASSRTGGTGNTIYF.

V and J are TRBV7-9 and TRBJ1-1; the D is unclear. Trimming removed 4 bases at V and 4 bases at J, with 13 bases between. The germline gives CDR1 SEHNR, CDR2 FQNEAQ (reference sequence). This CDR3 contains 14 residues. The CDR3 coding sequence is TGTGCCAGCAGCTACGGACCCCCGGGCACTGAAGCTTTCTTT. Its translation: CASSYGPPGTEAFF. Together with reference TRBV7-9 and TRBJ1-1, the CDR3 gives the full variable domain: DTGVSQNPRHKITKRGQNVTFRCDPISEHNRLYWYRQTLGQGPEFLTYFQNEAQLEKSRLLSDRFSAERPKGSFSTLEIQRTEQGDSAMYLCASSYGPPGTEAFFGQGTRLTVV.

The rearrangement links TRBV30 to TRBJ2-7; D unclear. Looked up from germline, CDR1 is GTSNPN and CDR2 is SVGIG (reference sequence). Trimming removed 0 bases from V and 6 bases from J, with 9 bases in between. The CDR3 is made up of 12 amino acids. Here the CDR3 reads CAWSVGTIEQYF. CDR3 bases: TGTGCCTGGAGTGTGGGTACAATCGAGCAGTACTTC.

The rearrangement uses TRBV30 and TRBJ2-3, with a weak D call TRBD2 (5 bases). Germline V lookup: CDR1 GTSNPN, CDR2 SVGIG (reference sequence). The CDR3 has 14 amino acids. The V gene lost 2 bases and the J gene lost 3 bases, with 12 bases spanning the gap. The CDR3 DNA reads TGTGCCTGGAGTAGCGGCGGAATGACAGATACGCAGTATTTT. This gives the protein CAWSSGGMTDTQYF.

This chain connects TRBV5-3 to TRBJ1-6; D gene uncertain. TRBV5-3 is an ORF; its function is uncertain. CDR3 length: 14 amino acids. V was trimmed by 4 bases and J by 9 bases, leaving 14 bases between them. The CDR3 sequence: CARSIRAPASPLHF. CDR3 in DNA: TGTGCCAGAAGCATCCGGGCCCCCGCTTCACCCCTCCACTTT.

This chain uses TRBV11-2 with TRBJ2-3; no firm D call. The V end was cut by 5 bases, the J end by 0 bases, with 12 bases between. The CDR3 contains 15 residues. Looked up from germline, CDR1 is SGHAT and CDR2 is FQNNGV. This chain's CDR3 is CASSTRLLSTDTQYF. The CDR3 DNA reads TGTGCCAGCAGCACCAGGCTCCTGAGCACAGATACGCAGTATTTT.

V usage is TRBV29-1 and J usage is TRBJ1-6, with 12 nucleotides matching TRBD1. V was clipped by 7 bases and J by 8 bases; unmatched bases: 12. The germline gives CDR1 SQVTM, CDR2 ANQGSEA. The CDR3 length is 16 residues. The CDR3 loop is CSDHRDRGLLHSPLHF. The CDR3 DNA reads as TGCAGCGACCACAGGGACAGGGGGCTCCTCCATTCACCCCTCCACTTT.

The chain couples TRBV6-5 to TRBJ1-3, with 8 bases lining up with TRBD1. The CDR3 runs to 14 residues. With 7 bases clipped from V and 2 bases from J, the junction kept 4 bases outside the gene matches. Germline values: CDR1 MNHEY, CDR2 SVGAGI. CDR3 in amino acids: CASTQGAAGNTIYF. The CDR3, as DNA: TGTGCCAGCACTCAGGGGGCGGCTGGAAACACCATATATTTT.

This chain connects TRBV6-1 to TRBJ1-5; 7 nucleotides agree with TRBD1. The CDR3 contains 14 residues. The junction had 8 bases not matched to a gene; V was cut back by 7 bases and J by 5 bases. Germline assignment: CDR1 MNHNS and CDR2 SASEGT. The CDR3 DNA sequence: TGTGCCAGCAAGGGTAGACAGGGTGATCAGCCCCAGCATTTT. It codes for CASKGRQGDQPQHF.

V usage is TRBV30 and J usage is TRBJ1-1; D is ambiguous. CDR1 is GTSNPN, CDR2 SVGIG, per germline (reference sequence). CDR3 size: 14 residues. Between the trimmed V and J ends, which lost 4 bases and 1 base, there was a span of 13 bases. CDR3 loop: CAWKGGKSNTEAFF. The CDR3 DNA reads TGTGCCTGGAAGGGAGGGAAATCGAACACTGAAGCTTTCTTT.

The genes are TRBV18 and TRBJ1-2; D not certain. CDR1 is KGHSH and CDR2 is LQKENI in the germline V gene. The V end lost 3 bases, the J end lost 5 bases, and 19 bases lay between the germline ends. This CDR3 is 16 amino acids long. The CDR3 DNA sequence: TGTGCCAGCTCACCCCCGGAGGCGTACCCAGAGTATGGCTACACCTTC. Residues: CASSPPEAYPEYGYTF. Full variable domain (remainder filled in from reference TRBV18 and TRBJ1-2): NAGVMQNPRHLVRRRGQEARLRCSPMKGHSHVYWYRQLPEEGLKFMVYLQKENIIDESGMPKERFSAEFPKEGPSILRIQQVVRGDSAAYFCASSPPEAYPEYGYTFGSGTRLTVV.

The V gene is TRBV30, the J gene TRBJ1-2; tentatively, D is TRBD1 (5 bases). In germline, CDR1 is GTSNPN, CDR2 SVGIG (reference sequence). V lost 2 bases, J lost 2 bases, and 24 bases lay in between. CDR3 length equals 18 residues. The CDR3 DNA sequence: TGTGCCTGGAGTAAGACTTTGGCCAAGGGGCGCGTGAACTATGGCTACACCTTC. Amino acid sequence: CAWSKTLAKGRVNYGYTF.

As for this clone: A clone one base away is much larger, so this may be a read error. Other DNA sequences within the sample encode an identical CDR3. J is TRBJ1-5 and V is TRBV5-6; 7 bases are a match to TRBD1. CDR3 length: 14 amino acids. Germline lookup yields CDR1 SGHDT and CDR2 YYEEEE. The V segment lost 4 bases and the J segment 2 bases; nucleotides outside the gene matches: 3. CDR3 bases: TGTGCCAGCAGCCCCGGACAGGGCAATCAGCCCCAGCATTTT. This sequence encodes CASSPGQGNQPQHF.

The rearrangement uses TRBV10-3 and TRBJ2-1; D ambiguous. Germline CDR1 reads ENHRY; CDR2 reads SYGVKD. This CDR3 region has 14 residues. Trimming took 5 bases from V and 8 from J, leaving 16 bases between them. The CDR3 protein is CAISTPTNGDEQFF. The DNA for the CDR3 is TGTGCCATCAGTACGCCCACTAACGGCGATGAGCAGTTCTTC.

V and J are TRBV7-2 and TRBJ1-1; D gene unclear. This CDR3 region has 15 residues. Germline V gene data show CDR1 as SGHTA and CDR2 as FQGNSA. The V gene lost 0 bases and the J gene lost 4 bases, with 12 bases spanning the gap. CDR3 loop: CASSLALGRGTEAFF. CDR3 bases: TGTGCCAGCAGCTTAGCGTTGGGCCGAGGCACTGAAGCTTTCTTT.

The V gene is TRBV5-1, the J gene TRBJ2-3; 7 nucleotides line up with TRBD1. Germline CDR1 SGHRS, CDR2 YFSETQ. V lost 4 bases and J lost 7; bases outside the gene matches: 12. The CDR3 sequence is 15 residues long. The CDR3 region has the DNA TGCGCCAGCAGCCTCGACAGGGAACTCACTTATACGCAGTATTTT. This sequence encodes CASSLDRELTYTQYF.